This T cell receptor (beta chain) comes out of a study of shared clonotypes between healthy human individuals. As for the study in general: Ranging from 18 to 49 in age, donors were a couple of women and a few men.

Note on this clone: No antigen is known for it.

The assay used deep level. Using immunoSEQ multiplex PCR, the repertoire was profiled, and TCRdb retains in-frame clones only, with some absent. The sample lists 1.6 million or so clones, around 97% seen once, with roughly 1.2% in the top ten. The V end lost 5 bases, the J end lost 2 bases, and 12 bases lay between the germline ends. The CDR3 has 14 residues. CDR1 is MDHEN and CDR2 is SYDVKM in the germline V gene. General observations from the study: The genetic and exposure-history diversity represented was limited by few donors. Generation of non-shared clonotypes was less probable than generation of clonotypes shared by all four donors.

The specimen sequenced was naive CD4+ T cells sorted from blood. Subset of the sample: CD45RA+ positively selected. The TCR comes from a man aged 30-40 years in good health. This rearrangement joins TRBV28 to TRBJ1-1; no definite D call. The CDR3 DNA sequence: TGTGCCAGCAGTCTCCCCACACAAAACACTGAAGCTTTCTTT. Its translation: CASSLPTQNTEAFF.